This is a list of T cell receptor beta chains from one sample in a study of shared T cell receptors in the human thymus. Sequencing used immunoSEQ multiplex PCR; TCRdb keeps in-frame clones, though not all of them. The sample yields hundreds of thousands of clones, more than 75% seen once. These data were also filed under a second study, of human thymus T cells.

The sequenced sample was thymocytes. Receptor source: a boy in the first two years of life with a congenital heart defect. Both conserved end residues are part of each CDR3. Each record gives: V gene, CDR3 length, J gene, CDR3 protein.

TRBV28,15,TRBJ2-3,CASSFSSGDTDTQYF
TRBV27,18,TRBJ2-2,CASTPGPPGQGNVGELFF
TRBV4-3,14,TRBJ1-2,CASSQEPGTYGYTF
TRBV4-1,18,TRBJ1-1,CASSQEQGRGPHNTEAFF
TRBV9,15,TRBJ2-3,CASSSGSGSTDTQYF
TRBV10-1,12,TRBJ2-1,CASSDIYNEQFF
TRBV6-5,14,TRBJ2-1,CATFVGGPYNEQFF
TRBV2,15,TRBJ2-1,CASRGDASSYNEQFF
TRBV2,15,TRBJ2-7,CASSARDRRTYEQYF
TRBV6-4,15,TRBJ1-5,CASRATAYSNQPQHF
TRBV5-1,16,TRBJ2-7,CASSLEGTGETYEQYF
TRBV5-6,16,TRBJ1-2,CASSSRRADFNYGYTF
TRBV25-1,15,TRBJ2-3,CASSESRTFTDTQYF
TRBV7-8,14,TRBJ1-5,CASSPGGRNQPQHF
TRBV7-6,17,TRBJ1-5,CASSPHPFRDRGQPQHF
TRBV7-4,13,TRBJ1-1,CASSPRQGEEAFF
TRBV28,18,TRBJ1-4,CASSPYSDQGPSNEKLFF
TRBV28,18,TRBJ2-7,CASSLRLLELAGGYEQYF
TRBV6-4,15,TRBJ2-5,CASSEDRGPLETQYF
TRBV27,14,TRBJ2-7,CASSKTWGAPHVLF
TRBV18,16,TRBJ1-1,CASSQADRGRDTEAFF
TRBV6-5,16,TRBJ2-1,CASSYSTGLSYNEQFF
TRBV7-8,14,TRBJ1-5,CASSLLGASQPQHF